This TCR beta chain was identified during a study of T cells in localized non-small cell lung cancer. Repertoires were generated with immunoSEQ multiplex PCR, while TCRdb's copy carries only in-frame clones and drops some. The sample includes roughly 21,000 clones, about nine tenths seen only once; the top ten take about 7%. Findings of the study overall: Because sequencing included only one region (of the tumor), heterogeneity remains possible. Tumor trailed uninvolved adjacent lung in T cell clonality, which peaked there. Within adjacent lung there appeared a median around 60 of the top 100 tumor clones.

Concerning this clone: Antigen unknown.

The material was peripheral blood, obtained before any cancer treatment. This TCR came from a woman aged 40 to 75 with stage I lung adenocarcinoma.

The CDR3 is CASSSRTGAPTDTQYF. DNA of the CDR3: TGTGCCAGCAGCTCCCGGACAGGGGCCCCCACAGATACGCAGTATTTT. The V call is TRBV9, the J call TRBJ2-3; 9 bases are a match to TRBD1. The V gene's germline CDR1 is SGDLS and CDR2 YYNGEE. This CDR3 is built from 16 residues. J lost 2 bases, V lost 4 bases, and 8 bases had no gene match.